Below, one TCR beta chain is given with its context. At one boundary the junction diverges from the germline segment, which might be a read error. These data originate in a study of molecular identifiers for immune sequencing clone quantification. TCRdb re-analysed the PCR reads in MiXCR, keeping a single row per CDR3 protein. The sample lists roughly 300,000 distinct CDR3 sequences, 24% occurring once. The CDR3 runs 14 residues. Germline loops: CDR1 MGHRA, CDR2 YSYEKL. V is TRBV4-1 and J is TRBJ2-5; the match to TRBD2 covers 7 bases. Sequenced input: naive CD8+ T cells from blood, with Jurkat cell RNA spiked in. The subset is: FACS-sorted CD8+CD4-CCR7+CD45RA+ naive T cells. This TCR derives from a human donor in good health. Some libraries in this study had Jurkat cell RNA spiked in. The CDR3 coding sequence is TGCGCCCGCAGCCAAGATCGGGGGGTGGAGACCCAGTACTTC. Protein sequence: CARSQDRGVETQYF.